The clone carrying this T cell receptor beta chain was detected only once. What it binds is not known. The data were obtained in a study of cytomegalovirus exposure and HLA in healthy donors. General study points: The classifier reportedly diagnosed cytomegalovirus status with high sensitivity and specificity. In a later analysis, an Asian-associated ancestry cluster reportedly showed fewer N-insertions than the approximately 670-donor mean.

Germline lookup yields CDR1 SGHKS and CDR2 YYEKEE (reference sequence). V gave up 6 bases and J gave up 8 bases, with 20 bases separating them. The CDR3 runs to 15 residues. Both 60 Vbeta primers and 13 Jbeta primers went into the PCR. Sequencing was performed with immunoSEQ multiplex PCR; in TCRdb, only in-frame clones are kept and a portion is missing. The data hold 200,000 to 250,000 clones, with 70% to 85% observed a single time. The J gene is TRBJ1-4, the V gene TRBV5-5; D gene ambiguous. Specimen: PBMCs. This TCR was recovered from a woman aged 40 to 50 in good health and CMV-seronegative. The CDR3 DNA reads TGTGCCAGCACCTACACCGGGATATTAGGAGAAAAACTGTTTTTT. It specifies CASTYTGILGEKLFF.